This T cell receptor (beta chain) stems from a study of T cell repertoires in cytomegalovirus infection. TCRdb itself ran the reads through MiXCR, one entry per CDR3 protein. The sample includes hundreds of thousands of distinct CDR3 sequences, roughly a quarter of them seen just once. The CDR3 runs to 15 residues. The V gene's germline CDR1 is MNHEY and CDR2 SVGEGT. Deletions cut 2 bases from V and 6 bases from J, with 14 bases between. This clonotype came up many times. The sequence was obtained from a human donor in good health (CMV status not recorded). Some clones in this sample may be carry-over from other donors' samples. V and J are TRBV6-2 or TRBV6-3 and TRBJ2-1; perhaps TRBD1 as D (6 bases). The sequenced sample consisted of CD8+ T cells from PBMCs. In DNA form, the CDR3 reads TGTGCCAGCAGTTACCGCCGTGGGGGCCGCAATGAGCAGTTCTTC. Residues: CASSYRRGGRNEQFF.